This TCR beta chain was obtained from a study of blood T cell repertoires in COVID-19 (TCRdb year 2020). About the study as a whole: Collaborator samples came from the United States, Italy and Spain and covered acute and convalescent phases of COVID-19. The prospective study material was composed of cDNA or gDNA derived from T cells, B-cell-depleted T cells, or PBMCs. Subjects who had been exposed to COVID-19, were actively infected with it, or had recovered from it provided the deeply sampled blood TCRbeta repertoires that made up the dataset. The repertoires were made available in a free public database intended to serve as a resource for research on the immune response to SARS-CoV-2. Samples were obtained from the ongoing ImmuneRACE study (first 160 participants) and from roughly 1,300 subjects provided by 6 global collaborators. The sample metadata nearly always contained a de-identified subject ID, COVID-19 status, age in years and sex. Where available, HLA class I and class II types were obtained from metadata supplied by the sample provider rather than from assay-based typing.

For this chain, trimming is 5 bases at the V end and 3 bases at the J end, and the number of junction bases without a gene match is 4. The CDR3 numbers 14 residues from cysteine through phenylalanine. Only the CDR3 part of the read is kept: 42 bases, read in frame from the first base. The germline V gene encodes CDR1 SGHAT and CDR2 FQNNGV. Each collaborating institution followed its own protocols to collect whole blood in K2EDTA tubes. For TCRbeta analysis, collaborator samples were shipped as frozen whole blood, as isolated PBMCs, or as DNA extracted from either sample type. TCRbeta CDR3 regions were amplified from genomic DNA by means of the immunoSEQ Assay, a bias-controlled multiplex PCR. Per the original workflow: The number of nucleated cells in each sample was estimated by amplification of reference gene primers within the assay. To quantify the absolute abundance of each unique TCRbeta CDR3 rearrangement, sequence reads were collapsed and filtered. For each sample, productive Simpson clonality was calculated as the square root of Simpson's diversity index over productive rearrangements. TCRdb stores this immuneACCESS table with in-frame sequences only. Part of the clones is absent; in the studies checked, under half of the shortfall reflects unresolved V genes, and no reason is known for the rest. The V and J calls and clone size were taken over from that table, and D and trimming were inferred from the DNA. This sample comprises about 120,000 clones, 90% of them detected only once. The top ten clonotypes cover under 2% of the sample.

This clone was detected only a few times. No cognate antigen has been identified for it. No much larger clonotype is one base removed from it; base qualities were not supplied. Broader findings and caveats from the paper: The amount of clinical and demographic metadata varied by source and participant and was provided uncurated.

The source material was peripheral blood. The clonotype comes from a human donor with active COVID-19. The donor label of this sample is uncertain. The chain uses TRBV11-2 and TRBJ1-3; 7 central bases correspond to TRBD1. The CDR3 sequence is CASSRDSFGNTIYF. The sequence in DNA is TGTGCCAGCAGCCGGGACAGCTTTGGAAACACCATATATTTT. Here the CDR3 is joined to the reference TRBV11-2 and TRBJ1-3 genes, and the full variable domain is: EAGVAQSPRYKIIEKRQSVAFWCNPISGHATLYWYQQILGQGPKLLIQFQNNGVVDDSQLPKDRFSAERLKGVDSTLKIQPAKLEDSAVYLCASSRDSFGNTIYFGEGSWLTVV.